Detailed here is one TCR beta chain. Its antigen is not known. Trimming cost V 5 bases and J 0 bases, with 5 bases left between them. From germline, CDR1 is SGHTA and CDR2 FQGNSA. The length of the CDR3 is 12 residues. This sample is drawn from a study of cytomegalovirus exposure and HLA in healthy donors. Study overall: A subsequent analysis stated that the 120 or so validation repertoires were run on the same platform as the approximately 700 first-cohort repertoires. Study-wide results and limits: Subsequent analysis of the 100 to 150 validation repertoires found a tendency for first-cohort TCR clusters to co-occur. CMV antigen specificity was confirmed in vitro for three CMV-associated chains. Cytomegalovirus-associated TCR beta chains were listed, numbering under 200.

The data were produced by immunoSEQ multiplex PCR, yet TCRdb's version contains in-frame clones alone and is incomplete. The table lists fewer than 300,000 clones, around 87% of them singletons. The source is a woman aged 18-29 years in good health and CMV-seronegative. Sequences were obtained from PBMCs. The rearrangement joins TRBV7-2 to TRBJ2-7; D is unresolved. The CDR3 reads CASSASSYEQYF. For the CDR3, the DNA is TGTGCCAGCAGCGCGAGCTCCTACGAGCAGTACTTC.